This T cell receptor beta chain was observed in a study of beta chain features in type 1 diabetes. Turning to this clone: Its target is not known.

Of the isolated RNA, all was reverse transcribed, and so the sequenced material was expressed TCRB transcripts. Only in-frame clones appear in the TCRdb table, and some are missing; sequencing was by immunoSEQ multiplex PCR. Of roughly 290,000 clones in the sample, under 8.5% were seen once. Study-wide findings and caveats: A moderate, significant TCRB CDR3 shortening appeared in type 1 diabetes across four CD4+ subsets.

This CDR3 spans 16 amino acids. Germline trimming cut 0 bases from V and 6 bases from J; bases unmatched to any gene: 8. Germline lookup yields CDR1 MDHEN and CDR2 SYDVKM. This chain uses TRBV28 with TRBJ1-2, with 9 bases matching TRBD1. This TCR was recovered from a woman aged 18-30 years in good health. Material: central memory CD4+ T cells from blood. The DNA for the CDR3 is TGTGCCAGCAGTTTATGGTCCTTGGGACAGGGAGATGGCTACACCTTC. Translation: CASSLWSLGQGDGYTF.